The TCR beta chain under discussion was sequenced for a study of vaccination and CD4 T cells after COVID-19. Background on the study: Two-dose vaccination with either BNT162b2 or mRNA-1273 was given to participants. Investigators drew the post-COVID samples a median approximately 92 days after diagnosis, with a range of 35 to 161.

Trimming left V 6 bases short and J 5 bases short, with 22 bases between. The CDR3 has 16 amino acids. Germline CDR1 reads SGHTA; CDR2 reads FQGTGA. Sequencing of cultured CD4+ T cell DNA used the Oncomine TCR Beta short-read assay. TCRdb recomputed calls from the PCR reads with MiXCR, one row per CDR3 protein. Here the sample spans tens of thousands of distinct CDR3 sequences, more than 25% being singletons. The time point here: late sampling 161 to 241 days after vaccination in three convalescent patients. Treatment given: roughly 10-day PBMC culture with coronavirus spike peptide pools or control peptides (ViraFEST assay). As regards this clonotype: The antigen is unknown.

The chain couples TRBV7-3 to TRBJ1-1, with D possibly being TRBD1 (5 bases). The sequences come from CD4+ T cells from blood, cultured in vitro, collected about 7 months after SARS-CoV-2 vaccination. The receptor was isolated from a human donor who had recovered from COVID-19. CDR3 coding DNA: TGTGCCAGCAGTCCTGGACAATTCGAACTGGGGACTGAAGCTTTCTTT. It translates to CASSPGQFELGTEAFF.